Sequencing of this TCR beta chain was carried out in a study of blood T cell repertoires in COVID-19. Sequencing was performed with immunoSEQ multiplex PCR; in TCRdb, only in-frame clones are kept and a portion is missing. Of some 110,000 clones in the sample, approximately 90% are singletons; the top ten hold around 2%. The CDR3 is 15 amino acids. In germline, CDR1 is LGHDT, CDR2 YNNKEL (reference sequence). V gave up 1 base and J gave up 2 bases, with 12 bases separating them. The source of this sequence is a man over 45 with COVID-19, enrolled during active disease. Sequenced sample: peripheral blood. The rearrangement links TRBV3-1 (or the pseudogene TRBV3-2) to TRBJ2-7, with D possibly being TRBD1 (6 bases). The CDR3 is CASSQGAGVTYEQYF. CDR3 in DNA: TGTGCCAGCAGCCAAGGTGCAGGGGTGACCTACGAGCAGTACTTC.